One sample yielded the 21 T cell receptor beta chains listed below, sequenced in a study of identical twins. TCRdb reprocessed the 5' RACE reads via MiXCR and lists one record per CDR3 protein. The sample contains fewer than 650,000 distinct CDR3 sequences, 7.5% to 10% of which appear only once. Separately, the same data were catalogued under a study of yellow fever vaccine responses in identical twins.

The source material was PBMCs. The source of these receptors is a woman in her late teens or twenties in good health.

This clonotype was seen at least ten times. V gene TRBV27 combines with J gene TRBJ1-5, with D unresolved. Per the germline V gene, CDR1 is MNHEY and CDR2 is SMNVEV (reference sequence). CDR3 length: 15 amino acids. Trimming pared 2 bases from V and 9 bases from J, leaving 17 bases between. The DNA for the CDR3 is TGTGCCAGCAGTTTAGGCGGTTACCCTAGCGGGCCCCAGCATTTT. Translation gives CASSLGGYPSGPQHF.

This clonotype was observed at least ten times. This rearrangement joins TRBV7-9 to TRBJ1-4; D unresolved. V shed 2 bases and J shed 6 bases, with 13 bases lying between them. The length of the CDR3 is 15 residues. The germline gives CDR1 SEHNR, CDR2 FQNEAQ (reference sequence). The CDR3 sequence: CASSLSDYMDEKLFF. In DNA, the CDR3 is TGTGCCAGCAGCTTATCCGACTACATGGATGAAAAACTGTTTTTT.

There are a few counts of this clonotype. The chain has TRBV28 and TRBJ2-7; 7 positions agree with TRBD2. The CDR3 has 14 amino acids. Germline loops: CDR1 MDHEN, CDR2 SYDVKM. Trimming at V came to 6 bases and at J to 3 bases, leaving 8 bases not matched to a gene. Written as DNA, the CDR3 is TGTGCCAGCAGCGGGGGGTTCCGGTACTACGAGCAGTACTTC. As protein: CASSGGFRYYEQYF. The complete variable domain, with remaining parts taken from reference TRBV28 and TRBJ2-7, reads DVKVTQSSRYLVKRTGEKVFLECVQDMDHENMFWYRQDPGLGLRLIYFSYDVKMKEKGDIPEGYSVSREKKERFSLILESASTNQTSMYLCASSGGFRYYEQYFGPGTRLTVT.

V and J are TRBV2 and TRBJ2-3; TRBD1 agrees at 10 bases. This CDR3 spans 17 amino acids. The J segment lost 4 bases and the V segment lost 0 bases, leaving 7 bases of the junction unmatched. The germline V gene encodes CDR1 SNHLY and CDR2 FYNNEI. This CDR3 is CASSEAFVDRGSDTQYF. CDR3 sequence (DNA): TGTGCCAGCAGTGAAGCTTTTGTGGACAGGGGGTCAGATACGCAGTATTTT.

This clonotype was picked up a small number of times. V is TRBV10-3 and J is TRBJ2-4; either TRBD1 or TRBD2 may supply D (5 bases each). The ends were cut back, 4 bases at V and 3 bases at J, with 13 bases in the middle. This CDR3 comprises 15 residues. Germline values: CDR1 ENHRY, CDR2 SYGVKD. CDR3 coding DNA: TGTGCCATCAGTGGCGAGGGGCTTGGCAAAAACATTCAGTACTTC. This gives the protein CAISGEGLGKNIQYF.

This clonotype was picked up many times. The chain has TRBV5-6 and TRBJ2-7; D is undetermined. Germline V CDR1 and CDR2: SGHDT, YYEEEE. CDR3 length equals 14 residues. The V and J ends lost 2 bases and 2 bases respectively, with 11 bases between them. The CDR3 region has the DNA TGTGCCAGCAGCTTTTCCCACAGTACCTACGAGCAGTACTTC. Residues: CASSFSHSTYEQYF.

This clonotype was picked up many times. The chain uses TRBV3-1 and TRBJ1-1, with D maybe TRBD1 (5 bases). V was cut by 1 base and J by 4 bases, with 16 bases left in between. The CDR3 length is 16 residues. From germline, CDR1 is LGHDT and CDR2 YNNKEL (reference sequence). CDR3 region: CASSQVQNGGRTEAFF. The CDR3 nucleotides are TGTGCCAGCAGCCAAGTCCAAAACGGGGGTCGCACTGAAGCTTTCTTT. Together with reference TRBV3-1 and TRBJ1-1, the CDR3 gives the full variable domain: DTAVSQTPKYLVTQMGNDKSIKCEQNLGHDTMYWYKQDSKKFLKIMFSYNNKELIINETVPNRFSPKSPDKAHLNLHINSLELGDSAVYFCASSQVQNGGRTEAFFGQGTRLTVV.

The gene calls are TRBV28 and TRBJ1-4; D perhaps matches TRBD1 (5 bases). Germline V gene sequence: CDR1 MDHEN, CDR2 SYDVKM. The length of the CDR3 is 15 residues. The V gene lost 2 bases and the J gene lost 0 bases, with 7 bases spanning the gap. The CDR3 bases are TGTGCCAGCAGTTTAAAACAGGCAACTAATGAAAAACTGTTTTTT. It specifies CASSLKQATNEKLFF. The complete variable domain, with remaining parts taken from reference TRBV28 and TRBJ1-4, reads DVKVTQSSRYLVKRTGEKVFLECVQDMDHENMFWYRQDPGLGLRLIYFSYDVKMKEKGDIPEGYSVSREKKERFSLILESASTNQTSMYLCASSLKQATNEKLFFGSGTQLSVL.

This clonotype came up many times. The V gene is TRBV6-2 or TRBV6-3, the J gene TRBJ1-2; D may be TRBD1 (6 bases). Trimming took 4 bases from V and 0 from J, leaving 9 bases between them. This CDR3 region has 14 residues. Germline-derived CDR1 and CDR2 are MNHEY and SVGEGT. In nucleotides, the CDR3 is TGTGCCAGCAGTTGGACAGTTTCTAACTATGGCTACACCTTC. It translates to CASSWTVSNYGYTF.

This chain uses TRBV6-5 with TRBJ2-7, with 7 bases lining up with TRBD2. The V gene's germline CDR1 is MNHEY and CDR2 SVGAGI. Trimming at V came to 4 bases and at J to 2 bases, leaving 5 bases not matched to a gene. This CDR3 comprises 14 residues. The CDR3 DNA sequence: TGTGCCAGCAGTTGGACTAGGGCCGCCTACGAGCAGTACTTC. Its protein product is CASSWTRAAYEQYF.

This clonotype was found many times. The V gene is TRBV6-2 or TRBV6-3, the J gene TRBJ2-7; D possibly corresponds to TRBD1 (6 bases). This CDR3 has 13 amino acids. CDR1 is MNHEY, CDR2 SVGEGT, per germline. Deletions cut 5 bases from V and 4 bases from J, with 12 bases between. For the CDR3, the DNA is TGTGCCAGCAGTCGGACAGAATTTTACGAGCAGTACTTC. Amino acid sequence: CASSRTEFYEQYF.

The CDR3 here is CASSLSGLGYEQYF. The CDR3 DNA reads as TGTGCCAGCAGTTTATCGGGACTAGGCTACGAGCAGTACTTC. The rearrangement uses TRBV12-3 or TRBV12-4 and TRBJ2-7; TRBD2 aligns across 8 bases. CDR3 size: 14 residues. The V gene end was trimmed by 2 bases and the J gene end by 3 bases; junction bases not matched to a gene: 3.

There are a few counts of this clonotype. The chain uses TRBV29-1 and TRBJ2-3; 7 bases line up with TRBD2. CDR1 is SQVTM, CDR2 ANQGSEA, per germline. The V and J ends lost 6 bases and 4 bases, in that order; junction bases with no gene match: 10. The CDR3 has 14 residues. CDR3 sequence reads: CSVRQREGADTQYF. The DNA of the CDR3 is TGCAGCGTCCGTCAGCGGGAAGGCGCAGATACGCAGTATTTT.

The chain has TRBV11-2 and TRBJ2-2; no clear D. Trimming removed 7 bases from V and 3 bases from J, with 15 bases in between. The CDR3 is 15 amino acids. The germline V gene encodes CDR1 SGHAT and CDR2 FQNNGV. CDR3 sequence reads: CASIRGRSDTGELFF. CDR3 sequence (DNA): TGTGCCAGCATCCGCGGCCGGTCCGACACCGGGGAGCTGTTTTTT.

The gene calls are TRBV6-2 or TRBV6-3 and TRBJ2-1; the D gene is possibly TRBD1 (6 bases). Germline loops: CDR1 MNHEY, CDR2 SVGEGT. Trimming cost V 6 bases and J 5 bases, with 14 bases left between them. The CDR3 covers 14 residues. CDR3 sequence reads: CASSPQGVHNEQFF. The CDR3 DNA follows: TGTGCCAGCAGCCCACAGGGCGTCCACAATGAGCAGTTCTTC.

A few counts support this clonotype. The chain joins TRBV29-1 to TRBJ2-7; TRBD1 is a possible D gene (6 bases). The germline V and J ends were trimmed by 7 bases and 0 bases, with 16 bases remaining between them. The CDR3 length is 14 residues. Germline lookup yields CDR1 SQVTM and CDR2 ANQGSEA. This CDR3 is CSATQDSSSYEQYF. In DNA, the CDR3 is TGCAGCGCCACTCAGGACAGCAGCTCCTACGAGCAGTACTTC.

This clonotype was seen ten or more times. The chain is built from TRBV4-3 and TRBJ1-4; unclear D gene. This CDR3 comprises 13 residues. Deletions cut 3 bases from V and 10 bases from J, with 12 bases between. The germline CDR1 and CDR2 sequences are LGHNA and YSLEER. CDR3 region: CASSQKSTTKLFF. The DNA of the CDR3 is TGCGCCAGCAGCCAGAAATCCACCACAAAACTGTTTTTT.

This clonotype came up many times. CDR3 loop: CASSVRSFVDTIYF. The CDR3 bases are TGTGCCAGCAGCGTACGTAGTTTCGTGGACACCATATATTTT. The chain joins TRBV9 to TRBJ1-3; D uncertain. The germline V and J ends were trimmed by 1 base and 8 bases, with 13 bases remaining between them. The CDR3 runs to 14 residues. The V gene's germline CDR1 is SGDLS and CDR2 YYNGEE.

This clonotype was observed a few times. The chain has TRBV7-2 and TRBJ2-7, with TRBD2 matching over 14 bases. CDR1 and CDR2 from the germline V gene are SGHTA and FQGNSA. The CDR3 spans 17 residues. V gave up 4 bases and J gave up 5 bases; unmatched junction bases: 10. The CDR3 DNA sequence: TGTGCCAGCAGCTCACCCTCCCGGGGACTAGCGGGGGACGAGCAGTACTTC. Its protein product is CASSSPSRGLAGDEQYF.

Only a few counts were recorded for this clonotype. The chain combines TRBV5-4 with TRBJ2-1; no definite D call. The length of the CDR3 is 15 residues. Between the trimmed V and J ends, which lost 5 bases and 2 bases, there was a span of 14 bases. Germline CDR1 and CDR2: SGHNT and YYREEE (reference sequence). The CDR3 bases are TGTGCCAGCAGGCCCTGGGGTGGAGCCTACAATGAGCAGTTCTTC. It specifies CASRPWGGAYNEQFF.

This clonotype appeared many times. The rearrangement links TRBV10-3 to TRBJ2-7; weak D call: TRBD2 (5 bases). Trimming stripped 6 bases from V and 3 bases from J, with 21 bases between. The CDR3 consists of 16 residues. Germline values: CDR1 ENHRY, CDR2 SYGVKD. Here the CDR3 reads CAISSVGVGLNYEQYF. The CDR3 DNA is TGTGCCATCAGCTCTGTCGGGGTAGGTCTCAACTACGAGCAGTACTTC.